The clone carrying this TCR beta chain was recorded a few times. The target antigen is unknown. This specimen belongs to a study of T cell responses to AZD1222 COVID-19 vaccine. The table came from immunoSEQ multiplex PCR; TCRdb's copy has only in-frame clones and leaves some out. The sample includes around 120,000 clones, around 90% of them seen just once. Germline assignment: CDR1 LNHNV and CDR2 YYDKDF (reference sequence). The length of the CDR3 is 15 residues. Deletions cut 0 bases from V and 4 bases from J, with 10 bases between. Overall study results and limits: Clonal diversity may have been underestimated, and the donors were mostly white British, with more females than males. The repertoires were collected only after the peak T cell response. Of spike-specific TCRs, nearly half reportedly target regions left unmutated in variants.

Sequencing used peripheral blood, obtained on day 0 of AZD1222 vaccination. The rearrangement links TRBV15 to TRBJ1-5, with D possibly being TRBD1 (5 bases). This sequence was found in an adult in good health. The CDR3 DNA reads as TGTGCCACCAGCAGAGATATGGGGCCTAATCAGCCCCAGCATTTT. Translated, it gives CATSRDMGPNQPQHF.